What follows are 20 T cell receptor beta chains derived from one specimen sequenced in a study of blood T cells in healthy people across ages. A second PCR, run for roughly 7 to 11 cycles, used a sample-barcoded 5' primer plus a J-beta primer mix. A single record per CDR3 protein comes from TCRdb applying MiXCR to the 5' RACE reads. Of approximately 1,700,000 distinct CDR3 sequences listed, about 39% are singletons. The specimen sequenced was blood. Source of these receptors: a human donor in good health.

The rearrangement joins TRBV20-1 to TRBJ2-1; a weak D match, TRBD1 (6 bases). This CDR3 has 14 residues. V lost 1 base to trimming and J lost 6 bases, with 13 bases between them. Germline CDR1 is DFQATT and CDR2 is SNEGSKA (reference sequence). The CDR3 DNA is TGCAGTGCTAGAGCCCCTTCAGGGGTCAATGAGCAGTTCTTC. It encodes CSARAPSGVNEQFF.

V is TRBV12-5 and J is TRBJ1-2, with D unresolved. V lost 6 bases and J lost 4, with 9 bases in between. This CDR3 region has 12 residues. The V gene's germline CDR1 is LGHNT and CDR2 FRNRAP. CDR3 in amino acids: CASGFASYGYTF. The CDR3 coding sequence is TGTGCTAGTGGCTTCGCCAGCTATGGCTACACCTTC. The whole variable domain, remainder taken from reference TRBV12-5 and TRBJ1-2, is DARVTQTPRHKVTEMGQEVTMRCQPILGHNTVFWYRQTMMQGLELLAYFRNRAPLDDSGMPKDRFSAEMPDATLATLKIQPSEPRDSAVYFCASGFASYGYTFGSGTRLTVV.

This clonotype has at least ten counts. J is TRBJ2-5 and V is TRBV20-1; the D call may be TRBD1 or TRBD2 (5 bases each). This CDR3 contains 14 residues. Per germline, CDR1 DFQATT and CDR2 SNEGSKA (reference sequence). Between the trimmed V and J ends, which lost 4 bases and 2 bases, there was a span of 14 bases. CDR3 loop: CSAILGEPQETQYF. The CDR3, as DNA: TGCAGTGCTATCCTAGGGGAGCCACAAGAGACCCAGTACTTC.

In DNA form, the CDR3 reads TGTGCCAGCAGCCCTGGGGAGGGGCTCCCGTCCTACGAGCAGTACTTC. The encoded protein is CASSPGEGLPSYEQYF. The chain recombines TRBV7-8 with TRBJ2-7, with 7 bases identical to TRBD2. Germline V lookup: CDR1 SGHVS, CDR2 FQNEAQ. The V gene end was trimmed by 5 bases and the J gene end by 1 base; junction bases not matched to a gene: 11. The CDR3 contains 16 residues.

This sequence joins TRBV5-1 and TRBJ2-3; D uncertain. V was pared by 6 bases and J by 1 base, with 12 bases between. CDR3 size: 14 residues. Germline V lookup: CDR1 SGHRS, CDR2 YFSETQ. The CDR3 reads CASKGRTGTDTQYF. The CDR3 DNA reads TGCGCCAGCAAAGGTAGGACCGGCACAGATACGCAGTATTTT. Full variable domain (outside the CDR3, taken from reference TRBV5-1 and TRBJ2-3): KAGVTQTPRYLIKTRGQQVTLSCSPISGHRSVSWYQQTPGQGLQFLFEYFSETQRNKGNFPGRFSGRQFSNSRSEMNVSTLELGDSALYLCASKGRTGTDTQYFGPGTRLTVL.

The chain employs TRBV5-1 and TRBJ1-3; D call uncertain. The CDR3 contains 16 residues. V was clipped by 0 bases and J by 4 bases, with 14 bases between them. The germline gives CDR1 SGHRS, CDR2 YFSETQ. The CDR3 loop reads CASSLAGIIRGNTIYF. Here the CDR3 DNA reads TGCGCCAGCAGCTTGGCCGGGATCATAAGAGGAAACACCATATATTTT.

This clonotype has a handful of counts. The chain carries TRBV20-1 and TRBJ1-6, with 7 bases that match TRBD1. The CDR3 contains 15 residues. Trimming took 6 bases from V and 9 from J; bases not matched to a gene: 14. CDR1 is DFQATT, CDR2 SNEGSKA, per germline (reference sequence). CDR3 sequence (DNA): TGCAGTGCGCAACTAGGGGGCTCTGGTAGTTCACCCCTCCACTTT. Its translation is CSAQLGGSGSSPLHF.

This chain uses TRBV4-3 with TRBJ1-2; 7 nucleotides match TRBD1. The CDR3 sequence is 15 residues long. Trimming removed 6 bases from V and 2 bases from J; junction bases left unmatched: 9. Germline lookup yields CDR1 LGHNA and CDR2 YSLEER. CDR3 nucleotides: TGCGCCAGCAGGCCAAGATCGACAGGGAACTATGGCTACACCTTC. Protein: CASRPRSTGNYGYTF.

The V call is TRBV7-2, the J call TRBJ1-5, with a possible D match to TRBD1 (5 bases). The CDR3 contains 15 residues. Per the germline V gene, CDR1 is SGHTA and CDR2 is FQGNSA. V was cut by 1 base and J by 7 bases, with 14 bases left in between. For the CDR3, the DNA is TGTGCCAGCAGCTTAGACTACGGGGCACGGCAGCCCCAGCATTTT. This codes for CASSLDYGARQPQHF. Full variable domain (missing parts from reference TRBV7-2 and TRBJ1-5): GAGVSQSPSNKVTEKGKDVELRCDPISGHTALYWYRQSLGQGLEFLIYFQGNSAPDKSGLPSDRFSAERTGGSVSTLTIQRTQQEDSAVYLCASSLDYGARQPQHFGDGTRLSIL.

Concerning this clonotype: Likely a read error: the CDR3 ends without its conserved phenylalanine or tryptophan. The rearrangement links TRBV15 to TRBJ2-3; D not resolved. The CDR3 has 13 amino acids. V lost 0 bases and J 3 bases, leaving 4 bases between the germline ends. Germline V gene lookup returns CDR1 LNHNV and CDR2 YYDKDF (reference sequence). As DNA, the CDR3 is TGTGCCACCAGCAGAGATATGACAGATACGCAGTATTTA. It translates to CATSRDMTDTQYL.

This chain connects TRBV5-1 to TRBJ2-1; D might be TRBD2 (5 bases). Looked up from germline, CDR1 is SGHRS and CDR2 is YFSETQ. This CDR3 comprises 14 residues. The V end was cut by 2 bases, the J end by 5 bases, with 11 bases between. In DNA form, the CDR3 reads TGCGCCAGCAGCTTCCAAGGGCGGGACAATGAGCAGTTCTTC. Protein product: CASSFQGRDNEQFF.

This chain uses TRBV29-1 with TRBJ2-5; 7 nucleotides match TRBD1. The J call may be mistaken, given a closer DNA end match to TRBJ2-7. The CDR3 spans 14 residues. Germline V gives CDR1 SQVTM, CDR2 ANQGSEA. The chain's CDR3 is CSVKSRGYPYEQYF. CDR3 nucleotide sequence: TGCAGCGTCAAAAGCAGGGGGTACCCCTACGAGCAGTACTTC.

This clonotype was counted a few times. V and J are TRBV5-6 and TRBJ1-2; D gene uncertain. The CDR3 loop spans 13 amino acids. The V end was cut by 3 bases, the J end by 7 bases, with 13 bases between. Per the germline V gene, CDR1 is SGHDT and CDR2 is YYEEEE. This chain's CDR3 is CASSSEINFGYTF. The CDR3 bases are TGTGCCAGCAGCTCCGAGATTAATTTTGGCTACACCTTC.

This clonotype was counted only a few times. CDR3 DNA sequence: TGCGCCAGCAGCCAAGTAATCGGGAACTACGAGCAGTACTTC. It specifies CASSQVIGNYEQYF. This chain connects TRBV4-1 to TRBJ2-7; maybe TRBD2 (5 bases). CDR1 is MGHRA, CDR2 YSYEKL, per germline. V lost 1 base to trimming and J lost 3 bases, with 10 bases between them. The CDR3 runs to 14 residues.

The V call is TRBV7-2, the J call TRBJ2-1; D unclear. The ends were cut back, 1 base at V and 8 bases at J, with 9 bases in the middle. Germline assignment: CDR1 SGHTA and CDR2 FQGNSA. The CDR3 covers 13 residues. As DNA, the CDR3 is TGTGCCAGCAGCTTAGGGGTATGCTATGAGCAGTTCTTC. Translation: CASSLGVCYEQFF. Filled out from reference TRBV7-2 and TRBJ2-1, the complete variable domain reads GAGVSQSPSNKVTEKGKDVELRCDPISGHTALYWYRQSLGQGLEFLIYFQGNSAPDKSGLPSDRFSAERTGGSVSTLTIQRTQQEDSAVYLCASSLGVCYEQFFGPGTRLTVL.

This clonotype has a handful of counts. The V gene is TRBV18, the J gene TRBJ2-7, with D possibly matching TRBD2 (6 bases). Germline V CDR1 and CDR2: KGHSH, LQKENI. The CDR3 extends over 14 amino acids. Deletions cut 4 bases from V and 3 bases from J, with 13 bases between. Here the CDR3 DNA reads TGTGCCAGCTCACGGGCAGGGACTCTCTACGAGCAGTACTTC. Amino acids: CASSRAGTLYEQYF.

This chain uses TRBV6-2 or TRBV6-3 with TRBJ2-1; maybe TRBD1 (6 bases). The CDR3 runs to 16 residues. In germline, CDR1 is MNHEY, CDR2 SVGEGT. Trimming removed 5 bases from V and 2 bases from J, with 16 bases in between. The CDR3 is CASSLSRTVTYNEQFF. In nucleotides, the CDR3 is TGTGCCAGCAGTCTCTCCCGGACAGTTACCTACAATGAGCAGTTCTTC.

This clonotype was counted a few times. DNA for the CDR3: TGCAGTGCTAGTCCCGGATGGCGGGGGGACAACTACGAGCAGTACTTC. Its protein product is CSASPGWRGDNYEQYF. The V call is TRBV20-1, the J call TRBJ2-7, with 8 bases matching TRBD2. The V and J ends lost 3 bases and 3 bases, in that order; junction bases with no gene match: 13. The V gene's germline CDR1 is DFQATT and CDR2 SNEGSKA (reference sequence). The CDR3 sequence is 16 residues long.

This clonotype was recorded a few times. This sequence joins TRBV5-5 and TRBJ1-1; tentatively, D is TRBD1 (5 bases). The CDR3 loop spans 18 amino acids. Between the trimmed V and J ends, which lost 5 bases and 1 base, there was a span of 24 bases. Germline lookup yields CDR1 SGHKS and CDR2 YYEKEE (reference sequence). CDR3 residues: CASSKVGVPGTGNTEAFF. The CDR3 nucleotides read TGTGCCAGCAGTAAAGTAGGGGTACCCGGGACGGGGAACACTGAAGCTTTCTTT.

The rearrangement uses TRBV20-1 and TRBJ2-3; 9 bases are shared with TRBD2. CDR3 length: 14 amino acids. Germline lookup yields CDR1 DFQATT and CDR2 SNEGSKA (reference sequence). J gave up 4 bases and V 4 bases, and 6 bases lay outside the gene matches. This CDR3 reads CSAKRAGGSDTQYF. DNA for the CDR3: TGCAGTGCTAAAAGGGCGGGAGGGTCAGATACGCAGTATTTT.